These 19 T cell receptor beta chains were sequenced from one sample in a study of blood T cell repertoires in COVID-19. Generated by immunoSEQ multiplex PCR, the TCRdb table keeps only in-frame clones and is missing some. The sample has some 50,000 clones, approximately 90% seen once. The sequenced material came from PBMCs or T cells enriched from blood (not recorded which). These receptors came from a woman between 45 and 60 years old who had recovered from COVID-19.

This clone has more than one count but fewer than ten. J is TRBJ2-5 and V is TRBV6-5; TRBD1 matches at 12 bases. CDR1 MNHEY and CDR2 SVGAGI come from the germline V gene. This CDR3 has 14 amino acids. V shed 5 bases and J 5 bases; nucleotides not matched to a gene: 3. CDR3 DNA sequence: TGTGCCAGCAGTCGGGACAGGGGGCGTGAGACCCAGTACTTC. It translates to CASSRDRGRETQYF.

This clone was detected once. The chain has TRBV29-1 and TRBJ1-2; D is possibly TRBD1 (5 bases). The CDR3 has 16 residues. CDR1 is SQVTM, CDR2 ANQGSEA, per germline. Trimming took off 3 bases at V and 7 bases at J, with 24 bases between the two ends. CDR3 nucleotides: TGCAGCGTTGAGAAGGGTACAGGTCCCCAATCGTCTGGCTACACCTTC. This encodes CSVEKGTGPQSSGYTF.

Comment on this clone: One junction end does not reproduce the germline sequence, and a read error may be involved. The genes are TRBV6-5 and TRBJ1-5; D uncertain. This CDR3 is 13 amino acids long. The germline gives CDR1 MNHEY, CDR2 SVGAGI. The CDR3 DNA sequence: TGTGCCAGCAGTGACTCCTTCCGGGGGCCCCAGCATTTT. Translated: CASSDSFRGPQHF.

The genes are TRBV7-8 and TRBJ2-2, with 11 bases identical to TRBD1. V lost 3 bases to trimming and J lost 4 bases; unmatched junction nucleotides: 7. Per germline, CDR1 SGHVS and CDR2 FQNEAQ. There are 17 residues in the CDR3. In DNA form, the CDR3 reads TGTGCCAGCAGCTTCACAGCCGGGACAGGGGGCACCGGGGAGCTGTTTTTT. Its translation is CASSFTAGTGGTGELFF.

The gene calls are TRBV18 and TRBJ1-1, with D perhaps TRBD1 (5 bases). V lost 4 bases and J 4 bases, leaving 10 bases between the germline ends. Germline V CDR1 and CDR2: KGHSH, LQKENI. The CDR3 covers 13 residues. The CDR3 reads CASSRDFTTEAFF. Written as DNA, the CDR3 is TGTGCCAGCTCACGGGACTTTACCACTGAAGCTTTCTTT.

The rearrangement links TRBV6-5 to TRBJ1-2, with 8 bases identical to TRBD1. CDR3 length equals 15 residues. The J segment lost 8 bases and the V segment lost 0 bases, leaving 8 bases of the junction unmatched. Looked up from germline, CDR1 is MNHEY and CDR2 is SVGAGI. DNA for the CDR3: TGTGCCAGCAGTTACTCGTTGGACAGGGAAGGAGGCTACACCTTC. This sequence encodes CASSYSLDREGGYTF.

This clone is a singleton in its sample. The CDR3 sequence is CASSLDVLTTRQPQHF. Written as DNA, the CDR3 is TGTGCCAGCAGCTTAGATGTACTGACAACTAGGCAGCCCCAGCATTTT. The chain recombines TRBV7-2 with TRBJ1-5; no reliable D call. Trimming stripped 1 base from V and 7 bases from J, with 17 bases between. The CDR3 has 16 amino acids. In germline, CDR1 is SGHTA, CDR2 FQGNSA.

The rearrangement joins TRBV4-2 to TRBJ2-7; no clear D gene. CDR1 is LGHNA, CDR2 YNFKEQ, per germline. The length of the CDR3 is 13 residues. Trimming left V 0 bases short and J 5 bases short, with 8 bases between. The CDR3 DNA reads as TGTGCCAGCAGCCAAGAAACCCGGGACGAGCAGTACTTC. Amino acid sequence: CASSQETRDEQYF.

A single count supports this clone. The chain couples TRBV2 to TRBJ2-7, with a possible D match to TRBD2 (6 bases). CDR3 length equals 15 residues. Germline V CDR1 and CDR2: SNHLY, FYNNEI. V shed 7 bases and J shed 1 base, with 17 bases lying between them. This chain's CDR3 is CASNPRDSRSYEQYF. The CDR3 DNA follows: TGTGCCAGCAACCCCCGGGACTCACGTTCCTACGAGCAGTACTTC.

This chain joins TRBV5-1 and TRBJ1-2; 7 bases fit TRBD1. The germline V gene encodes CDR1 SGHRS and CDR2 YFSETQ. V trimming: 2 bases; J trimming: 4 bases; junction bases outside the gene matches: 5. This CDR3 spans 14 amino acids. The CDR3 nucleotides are TGCGCCAGCAGCTTAGGACGGGACAGCTATGGCTACACCTTC. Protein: CASSLGRDSYGYTF. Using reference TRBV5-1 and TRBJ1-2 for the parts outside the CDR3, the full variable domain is KAGVTQTPRYLIKTRGQQVTLSCSPISGHRSVSWYQQTPGQGLQFLFEYFSETQRNKGNFPGRFSGRQFSNSRSEMNVSTLELGDSALYLCASSLGRDSYGYTFGSGTRLTVV.

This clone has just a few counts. CDR3 protein: CASSPGTGGLNTQYF. DNA of the CDR3: TGTGCCAGTAGTCCAGGGACAGGGGGCTTAAATACGCAGTATTTT. V and J are TRBV19 and TRBJ2-3, with 12 bases that match TRBD1. This CDR3 comprises 15 residues. V trimming: 5 bases; J trimming: 7 bases; junction bases outside the gene matches: 7. Germline CDR1 is LNHDA and CDR2 is SQIVND (reference sequence).

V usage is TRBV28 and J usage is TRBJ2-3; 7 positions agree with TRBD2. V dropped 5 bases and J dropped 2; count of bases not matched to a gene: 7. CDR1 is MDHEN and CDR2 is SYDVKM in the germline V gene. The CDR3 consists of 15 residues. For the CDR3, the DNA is TGTGCCAGCAGTAGGGCTAGCGGATTCACAGATACGCAGTATTTT. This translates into CASSRASGFTDTQYF.

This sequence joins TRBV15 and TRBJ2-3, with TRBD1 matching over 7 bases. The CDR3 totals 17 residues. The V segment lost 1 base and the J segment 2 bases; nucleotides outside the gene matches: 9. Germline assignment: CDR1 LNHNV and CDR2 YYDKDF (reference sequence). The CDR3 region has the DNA TGTGCCACCAGCAGAGTTCTGACGGGACAGAACACAGATACGCAGTATTTT. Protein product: CATSRVLTGQNTDTQYF. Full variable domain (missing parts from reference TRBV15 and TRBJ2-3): DAMVIQNPRYQVTQFGKPVTLSCSQTLNHNVMYWYQQKSSQAPKLLFHYYDKDFNNEADTPDNFQSRRPNTSFCFLDIRSPGLGDTAMYLCATSRVLTGQNTDTQYFGPGTRLTVL.

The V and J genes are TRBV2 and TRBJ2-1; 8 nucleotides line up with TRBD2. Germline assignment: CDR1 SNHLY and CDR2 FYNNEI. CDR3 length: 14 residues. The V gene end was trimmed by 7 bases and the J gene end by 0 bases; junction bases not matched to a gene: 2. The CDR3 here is CASIGTSSYNEQFF. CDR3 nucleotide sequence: TGTGCCAGCATAGGGACTAGCTCCTACAATGAGCAGTTCTTC.

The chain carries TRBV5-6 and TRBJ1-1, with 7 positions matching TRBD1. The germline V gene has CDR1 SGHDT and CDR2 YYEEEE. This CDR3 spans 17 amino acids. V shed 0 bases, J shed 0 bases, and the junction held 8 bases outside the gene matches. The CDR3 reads CASSLARADRLNTEAFF. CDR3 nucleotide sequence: TGTGCCAGCAGCTTGGCGCGTGCGGACAGGTTGAACACTGAAGCTTTCTTT.

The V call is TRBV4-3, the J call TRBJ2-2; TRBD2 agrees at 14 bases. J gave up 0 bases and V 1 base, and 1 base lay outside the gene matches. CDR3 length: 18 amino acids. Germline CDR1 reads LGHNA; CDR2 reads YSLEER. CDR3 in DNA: TGCGCCAGCAGCCAAGGGACTAGCGGGGGGACGAACACCGGGGAGCTGTTTTTT. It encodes CASSQGTSGGTNTGELFF.

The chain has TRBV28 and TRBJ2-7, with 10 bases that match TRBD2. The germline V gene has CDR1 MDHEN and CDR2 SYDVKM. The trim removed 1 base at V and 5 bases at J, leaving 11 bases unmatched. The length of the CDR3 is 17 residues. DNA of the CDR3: TGTGCCAGCAGTTTATCACTCCTAGCGGGGGCTAGTCACGAGCAGTACTTC. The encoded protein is CASSLSLLAGASHEQYF. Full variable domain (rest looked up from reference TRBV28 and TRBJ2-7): DVKVTQSSRYLVKRTGEKVFLECVQDMDHENMFWYRQDPGLGLRLIYFSYDVKMKEKGDIPEGYSVSREKKERFSLILESASTNQTSMYLCASSLSLLAGASHEQYFGPGTRLTVT.

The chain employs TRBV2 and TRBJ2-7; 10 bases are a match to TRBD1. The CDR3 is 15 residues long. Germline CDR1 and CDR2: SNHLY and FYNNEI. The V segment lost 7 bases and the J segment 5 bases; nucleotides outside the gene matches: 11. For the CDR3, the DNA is TGTGCCAGCAATTGGGGACAGGGGACGGTCGACGAGCAGTACTTC. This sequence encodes CASNWGQGTVDEQYF.

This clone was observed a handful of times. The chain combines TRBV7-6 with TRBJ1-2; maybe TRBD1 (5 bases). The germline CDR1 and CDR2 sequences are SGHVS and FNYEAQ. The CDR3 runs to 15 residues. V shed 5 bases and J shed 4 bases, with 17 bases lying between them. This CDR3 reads CASSAGPPKGYGYTF. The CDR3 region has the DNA TGTGCCAGCAGCGCGGGACCTCCGAAGGGCTATGGCTACACCTTC. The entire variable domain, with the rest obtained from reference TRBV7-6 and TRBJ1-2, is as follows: GAGVSQSPRYKVTKRGQDVALRCDPISGHVSLYWYRQALGQGPEFLTYFNYEAQQDKSGLPNDRFSAERPEGSISTLTIQRTEQRDSAMYRCASSAGPPKGYGYTFGSGTRLTVV.